A single sample gave rise to the 5 T cell receptor beta chains below, sequenced in a study of siplizumab effects on memory and regulatory T cells. Only in-frame clones appear in the TCRdb table, and some are missing; sequencing was by immunoSEQ multiplex PCR. Seen here are roughly 100,000 clones, approximately 90% observed once, and the top ten hold 0.85% to 1.3%. What was sequenced was CD4+ T cells sorted from blood. All receptors come from a human donor in good health.

This chain uses TRBV2 with TRBJ2-2, with D unresolved. The CDR3 runs to 16 residues. Trimming removed 8 bases at V and 2 bases at J, with 18 bases between. The germline V gene has CDR1 SNHLY and CDR2 FYNNEI. Written as DNA, the CDR3 is TGTGCCAGCCTTCCGCCAGGCGAAGGTAACACCGGGGAGCTGTTTTTT. Its protein product is CASLPPGEGNTGELFF.

The genes are TRBV18 and TRBJ1-1, with 8 positions matching TRBD1. With V trimmed by 6 bases and J by 8 bases, 11 bases remained unmatched. Germline V gives CDR1 KGHSH, CDR2 LQKENI. The CDR3 extends over 14 amino acids. The CDR3 sequence: CASSTGTGLVEAFF. For the CDR3, the DNA is TGTGCCAGCTCCACCGGGACAGGATTAGTGGAAGCTTTCTTT.

The rearrangement joins TRBV28 to TRBJ1-1; possibly TRBD1 for D (5 bases). CDR3 length: 16 residues. Germline CDR1 reads MDHEN; CDR2 reads SYDVKM. Trimming pared 5 bases from V and 4 bases from J, leaving 20 bases between. This chain's CDR3 is CASSPRGGVRSTEAFF. The CDR3 nucleotides read TGTGCCAGCAGTCCACGGGGGGGAGTTCGGAGCACTGAAGCTTTCTTT.

The chain combines TRBV6-1 with TRBJ2-3; D assignment may be TRBD1 or TRBD2 (5 bases each). Germline V gene data show CDR1 as MNHNS and CDR2 as SASEGT. Trimming stripped 7 bases from V and 4 bases from J, with 15 bases between. The CDR3 is 14 amino acids. CDR3 region: CASILGTPPDTQYF. The DNA of the CDR3 is TGTGCCAGCATTTTAGGGACGCCGCCAGATACGCAGTATTTT.

The chain has TRBV6-1 and TRBJ2-1; TRBD1 matches 8 bases. V shed 3 bases and J 7 bases; nucleotides not matched to a gene: 8. Germline CDR1 is MNHNS and CDR2 is SASEGT. There are 15 residues in the CDR3. The CDR3 nucleotides read TGTGCCAGCAGTGATGGTATGACAGGGGATAATGAGCAGTTCTTC. Translated: CASSDGMTGDNEQFF.